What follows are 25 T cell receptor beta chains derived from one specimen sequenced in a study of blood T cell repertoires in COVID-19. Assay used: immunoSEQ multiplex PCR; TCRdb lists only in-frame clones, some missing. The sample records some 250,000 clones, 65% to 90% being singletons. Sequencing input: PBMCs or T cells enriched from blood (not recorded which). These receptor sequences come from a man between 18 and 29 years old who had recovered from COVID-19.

As DNA, the CDR3 is TGTGCCAGCAGCGCAATGACTAGCGGGAGCCCCTACAATGAGCAGTTCTTC. Translated, it gives CASSAMTSGSPYNEQFF. The rearrangement uses TRBV7-8 and TRBJ2-1, with 12 bases aligning to TRBD2. V dropped 5 bases and J dropped 2; count of bases not matched to a gene: 7. Per the germline V gene, CDR1 is SGHVS and CDR2 is FQNEAQ. The CDR3 has 17 residues.

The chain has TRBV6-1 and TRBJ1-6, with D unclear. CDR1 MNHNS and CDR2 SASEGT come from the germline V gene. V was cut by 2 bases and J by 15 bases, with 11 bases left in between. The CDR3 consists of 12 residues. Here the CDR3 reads CASSEKWRDLHF. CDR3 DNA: TGTGCCAGCAGTGAAAAATGGAGGGACCTCCACTTT.

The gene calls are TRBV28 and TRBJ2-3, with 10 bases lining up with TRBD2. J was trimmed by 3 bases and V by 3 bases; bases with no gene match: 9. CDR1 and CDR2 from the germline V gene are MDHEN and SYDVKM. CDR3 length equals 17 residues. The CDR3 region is CASSLFASGSETDTQYF. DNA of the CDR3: TGTGCCAGCAGTTTGTTCGCTAGCGGGAGTGAAACAGATACGCAGTATTTT.

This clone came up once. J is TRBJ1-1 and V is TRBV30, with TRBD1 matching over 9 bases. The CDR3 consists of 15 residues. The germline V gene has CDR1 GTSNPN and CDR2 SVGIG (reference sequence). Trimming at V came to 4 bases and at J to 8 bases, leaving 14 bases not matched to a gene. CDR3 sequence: CAWMRTGTGLKEAFF. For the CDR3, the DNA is TGTGCCTGGATGAGGACCGGGACAGGGCTAAAAGAAGCTTTCTTT.

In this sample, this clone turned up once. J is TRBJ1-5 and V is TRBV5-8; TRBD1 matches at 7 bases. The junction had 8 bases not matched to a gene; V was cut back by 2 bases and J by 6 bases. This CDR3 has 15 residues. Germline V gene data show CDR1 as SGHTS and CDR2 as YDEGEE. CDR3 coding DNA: TGTGCCAGCAGCTTTTTAGGGGGCGTCAGTCAGCCCCAGCATTTT. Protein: CASSFLGGVSQPQHF. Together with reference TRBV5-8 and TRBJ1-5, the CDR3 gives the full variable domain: EAGVTQSPTHLIKTRGQQATLRCSPISGHTSVYWYQQALGLGLQFLLWYDEGEERNRGNFPPRFSGRQFPNYSSELNVNALELEDSALYLCASSFLGGVSQPQHFGDGTRLSIL.

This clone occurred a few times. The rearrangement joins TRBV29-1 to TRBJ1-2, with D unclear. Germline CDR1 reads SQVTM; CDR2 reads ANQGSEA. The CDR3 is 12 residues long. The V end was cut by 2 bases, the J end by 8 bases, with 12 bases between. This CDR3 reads CSVERAGKGYTF. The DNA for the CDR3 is TGCAGCGTTGAAAGGGCGGGTAAAGGCTACACCTTC.

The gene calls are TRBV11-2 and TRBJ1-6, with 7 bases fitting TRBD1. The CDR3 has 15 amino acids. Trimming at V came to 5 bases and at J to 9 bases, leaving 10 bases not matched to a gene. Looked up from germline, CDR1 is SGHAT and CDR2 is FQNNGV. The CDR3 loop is CASSTPHRGFSPLHF. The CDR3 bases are TGTGCCAGCAGCACCCCCCACAGGGGTTTTTCACCCCTCCACTTT.

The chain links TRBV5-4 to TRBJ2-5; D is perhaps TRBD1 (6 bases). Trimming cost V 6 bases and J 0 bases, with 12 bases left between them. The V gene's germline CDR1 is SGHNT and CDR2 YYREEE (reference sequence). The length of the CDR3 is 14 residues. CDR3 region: CASTPGTHQETQYF. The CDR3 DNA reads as TGTGCCAGCACCCCCGGGACACACCAAGAGACCCAGTACTTC.

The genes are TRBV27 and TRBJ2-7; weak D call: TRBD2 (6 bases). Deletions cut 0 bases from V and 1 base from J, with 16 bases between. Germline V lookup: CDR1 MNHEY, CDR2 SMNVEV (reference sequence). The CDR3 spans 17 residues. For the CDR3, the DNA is TGTGCCAGCAGTTTATCGTTGGGCCGGGGGTGGTCCTACGAGCAGTACTTC. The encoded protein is CASSLSLGRGWSYEQYF.

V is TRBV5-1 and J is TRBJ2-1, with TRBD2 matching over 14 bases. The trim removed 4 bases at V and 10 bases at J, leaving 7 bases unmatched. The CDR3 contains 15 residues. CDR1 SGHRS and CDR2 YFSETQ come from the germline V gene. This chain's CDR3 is CASSAGTSGSGEQFF. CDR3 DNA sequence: TGCGCCAGCAGCGCCGGGACTAGCGGGAGTGGGGAGCAGTTCTTC.

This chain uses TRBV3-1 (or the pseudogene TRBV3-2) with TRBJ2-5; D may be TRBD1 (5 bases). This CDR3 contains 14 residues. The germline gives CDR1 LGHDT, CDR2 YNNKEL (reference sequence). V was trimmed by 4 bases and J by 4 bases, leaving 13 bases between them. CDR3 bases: TGTGCCAGCAGCCCTATTGGGGCACGAGAGACCCAGTACTTC. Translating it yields CASSPIGARETQYF.

The CDR3 loop reads CASSESQRNTIYF. CDR3 DNA sequence: TGTGCCAGCAGTGAATCACAGCGAAACACCATATATTTT. The V call is TRBV2, the J call TRBJ1-3, with D unresolved. Germline V gives CDR1 SNHLY, CDR2 FYNNEI. The CDR3 runs 13 residues. Trimming removed 2 bases from V and 5 bases from J, with 7 bases in between.

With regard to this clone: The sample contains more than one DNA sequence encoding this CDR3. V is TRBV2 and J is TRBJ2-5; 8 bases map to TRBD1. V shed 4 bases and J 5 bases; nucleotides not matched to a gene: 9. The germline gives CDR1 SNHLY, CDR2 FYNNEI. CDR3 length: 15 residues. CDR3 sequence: CASSGQGAVMETQYF. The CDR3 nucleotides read TGTGCCAGCAGTGGGCAGGGGGCCGTTATGGAGACCCAGTACTTC.

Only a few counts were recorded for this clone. The CDR3 reads CASSLTPLADETQYF. CDR3 nucleotide sequence: TGTGCCAGCAGCTTAACCCCTCTAGCGGATGAGACCCAGTACTTC. The chain has TRBV9 and TRBJ2-5; 7 bases map to TRBD2. In germline, CDR1 is SGDLS, CDR2 YYNGEE. The CDR3 extends over 15 amino acids. V was clipped by 4 bases and J by 5 bases; unmatched bases: 11.

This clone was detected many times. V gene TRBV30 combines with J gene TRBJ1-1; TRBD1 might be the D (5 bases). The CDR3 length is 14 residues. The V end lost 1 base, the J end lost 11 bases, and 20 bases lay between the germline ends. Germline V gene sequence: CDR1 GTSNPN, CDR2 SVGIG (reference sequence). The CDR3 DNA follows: TGTGCCTGGAGTGGGAAGACAGCCGGTCTCGCGGCTTTCTTT. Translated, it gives CAWSGKTAGLAAFF.

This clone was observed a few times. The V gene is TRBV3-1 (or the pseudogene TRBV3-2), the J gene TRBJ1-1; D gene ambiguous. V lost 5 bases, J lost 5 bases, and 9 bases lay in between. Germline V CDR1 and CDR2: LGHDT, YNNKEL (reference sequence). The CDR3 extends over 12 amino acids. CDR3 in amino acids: CASSLAGTEAFF. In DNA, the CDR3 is TGTGCCAGCAGCTTAGCGGGGACTGAAGCTTTCTTT.

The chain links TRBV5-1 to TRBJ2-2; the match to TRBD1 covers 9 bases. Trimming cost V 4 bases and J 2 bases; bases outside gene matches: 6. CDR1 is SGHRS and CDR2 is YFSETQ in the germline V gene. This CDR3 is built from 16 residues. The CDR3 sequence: CASSLRDRVNTGELFF. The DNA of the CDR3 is TGCGCCAGCAGCCTAAGGGACAGGGTTAACACCGGGGAGCTGTTTTTT.

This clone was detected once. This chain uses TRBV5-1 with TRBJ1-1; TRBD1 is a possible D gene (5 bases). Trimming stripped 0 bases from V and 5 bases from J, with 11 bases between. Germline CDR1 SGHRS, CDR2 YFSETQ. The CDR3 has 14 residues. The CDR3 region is CASSLDGGGTEAFF. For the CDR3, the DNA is TGCGCCAGCAGCTTGGATGGGGGAGGGACTGAAGCTTTCTTT. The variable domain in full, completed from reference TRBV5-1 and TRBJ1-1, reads KAGVTQTPRYLIKTRGQQVTLSCSPISGHRSVSWYQQTPGQGLQFLFEYFSETQRNKGNFPGRFSGRQFSNSRSEMNVSTLELGDSALYLCASSLDGGGTEAFFGQGTRLTVV.

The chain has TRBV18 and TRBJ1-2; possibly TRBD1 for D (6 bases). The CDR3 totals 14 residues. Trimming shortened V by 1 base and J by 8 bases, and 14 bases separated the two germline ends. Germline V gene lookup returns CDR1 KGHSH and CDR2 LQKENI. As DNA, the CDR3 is TGTGCCAGCTCACCACTCACAGGGCCAGGAGGCTACACCTTC. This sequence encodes CASSPLTGPGGYTF.

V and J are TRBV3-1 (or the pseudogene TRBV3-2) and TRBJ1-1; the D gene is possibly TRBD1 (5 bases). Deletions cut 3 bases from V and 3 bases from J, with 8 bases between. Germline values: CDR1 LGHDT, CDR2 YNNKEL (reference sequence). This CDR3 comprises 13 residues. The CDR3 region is CASSQGQYTEAFF. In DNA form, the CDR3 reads TGTGCCAGCAGCCAGGGGCAGTACACTGAAGCTTTCTTT.

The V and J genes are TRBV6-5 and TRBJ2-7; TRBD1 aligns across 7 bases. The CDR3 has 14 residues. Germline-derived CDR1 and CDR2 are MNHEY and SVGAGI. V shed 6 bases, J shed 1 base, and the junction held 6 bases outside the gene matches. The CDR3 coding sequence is TGTGCCAGCAGAAGGGACAGAAGATCCTACGAGCAGTACTTC. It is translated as CASRRDRRSYEQYF.

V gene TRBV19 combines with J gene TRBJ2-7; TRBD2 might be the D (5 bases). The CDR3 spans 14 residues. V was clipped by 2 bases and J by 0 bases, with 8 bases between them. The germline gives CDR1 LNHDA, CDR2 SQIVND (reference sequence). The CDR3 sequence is CASSIYGSSYEQYF. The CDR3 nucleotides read TGTGCCAGTAGTATATATGGGAGCTCCTACGAGCAGTACTTC.

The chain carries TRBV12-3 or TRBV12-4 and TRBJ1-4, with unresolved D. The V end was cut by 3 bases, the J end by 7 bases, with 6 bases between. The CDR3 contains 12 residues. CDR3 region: CASSLVGEKLFF. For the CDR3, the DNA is TGTGCCAGCAGTTTGGTCGGTGAAAAACTGTTTTTT.

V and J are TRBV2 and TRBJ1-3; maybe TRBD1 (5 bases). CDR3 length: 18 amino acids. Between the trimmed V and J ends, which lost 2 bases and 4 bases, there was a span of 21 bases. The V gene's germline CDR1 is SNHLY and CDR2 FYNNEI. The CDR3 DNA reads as TGTGCCAGCAGTGAAACGACAGTGCTCACTATTCCCGGAAACACCATATATTTT. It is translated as CASSETTVLTIPGNTIYF.

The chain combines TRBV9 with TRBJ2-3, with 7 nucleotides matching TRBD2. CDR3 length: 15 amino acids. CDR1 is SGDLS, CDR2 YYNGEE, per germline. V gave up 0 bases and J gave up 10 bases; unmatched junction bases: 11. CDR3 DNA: TGTGCCAGCAGCGTAGAGGCGGGAGTAATCGGATCGCAGTATTTT. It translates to CASSVEAGVIGSQYF.